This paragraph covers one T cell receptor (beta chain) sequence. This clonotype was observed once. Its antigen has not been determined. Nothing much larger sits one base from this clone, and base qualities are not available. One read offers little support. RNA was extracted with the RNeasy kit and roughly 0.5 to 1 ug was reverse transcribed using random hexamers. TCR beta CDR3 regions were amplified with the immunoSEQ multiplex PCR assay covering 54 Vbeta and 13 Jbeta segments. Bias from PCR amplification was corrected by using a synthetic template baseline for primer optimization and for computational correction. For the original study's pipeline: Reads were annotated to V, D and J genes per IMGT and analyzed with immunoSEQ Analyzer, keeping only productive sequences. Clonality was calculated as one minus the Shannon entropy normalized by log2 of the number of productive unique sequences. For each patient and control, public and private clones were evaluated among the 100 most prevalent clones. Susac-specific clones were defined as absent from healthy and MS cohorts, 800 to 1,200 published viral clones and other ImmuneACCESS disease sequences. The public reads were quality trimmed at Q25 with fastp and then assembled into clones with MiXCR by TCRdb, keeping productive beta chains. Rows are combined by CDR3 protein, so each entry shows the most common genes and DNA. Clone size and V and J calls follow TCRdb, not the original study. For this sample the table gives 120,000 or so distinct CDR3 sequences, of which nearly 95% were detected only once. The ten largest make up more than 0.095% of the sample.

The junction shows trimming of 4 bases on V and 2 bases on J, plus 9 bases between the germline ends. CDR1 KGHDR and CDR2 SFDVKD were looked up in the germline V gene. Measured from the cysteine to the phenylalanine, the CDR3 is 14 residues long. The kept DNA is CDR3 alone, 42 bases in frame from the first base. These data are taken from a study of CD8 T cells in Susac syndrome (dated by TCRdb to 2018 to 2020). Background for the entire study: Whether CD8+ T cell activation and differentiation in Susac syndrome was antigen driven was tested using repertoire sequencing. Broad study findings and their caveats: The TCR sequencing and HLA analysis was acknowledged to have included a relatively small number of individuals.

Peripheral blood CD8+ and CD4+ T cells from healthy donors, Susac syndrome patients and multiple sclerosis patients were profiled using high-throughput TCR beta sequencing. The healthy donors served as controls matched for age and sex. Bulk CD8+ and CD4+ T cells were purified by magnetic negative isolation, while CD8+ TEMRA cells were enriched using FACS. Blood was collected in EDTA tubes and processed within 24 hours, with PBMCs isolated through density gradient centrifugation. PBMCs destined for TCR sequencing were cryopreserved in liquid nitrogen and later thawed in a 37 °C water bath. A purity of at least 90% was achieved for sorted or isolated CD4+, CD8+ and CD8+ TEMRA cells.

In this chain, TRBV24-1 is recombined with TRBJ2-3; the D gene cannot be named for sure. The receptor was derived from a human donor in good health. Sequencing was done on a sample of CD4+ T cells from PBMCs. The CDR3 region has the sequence CATSEPALTDTQYF. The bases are TGTGCCACCAGTGAACCTGCCCTCACAGATACGCAGTATTTT.